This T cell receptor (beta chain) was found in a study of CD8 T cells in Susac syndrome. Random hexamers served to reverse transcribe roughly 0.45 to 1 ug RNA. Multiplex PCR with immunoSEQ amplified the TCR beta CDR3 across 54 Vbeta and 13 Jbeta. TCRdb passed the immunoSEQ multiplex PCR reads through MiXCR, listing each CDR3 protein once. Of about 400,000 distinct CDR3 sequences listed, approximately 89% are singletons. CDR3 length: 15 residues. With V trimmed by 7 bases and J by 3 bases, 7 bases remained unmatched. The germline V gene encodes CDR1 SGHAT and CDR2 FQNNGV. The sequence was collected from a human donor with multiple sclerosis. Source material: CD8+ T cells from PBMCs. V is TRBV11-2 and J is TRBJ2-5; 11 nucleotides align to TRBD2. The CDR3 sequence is CASTLAGGFEETQYF. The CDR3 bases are TGTGCCAGCACCCTAGCGGGAGGTTTCGAAGAGACCCAGTACTTC.